This T cell receptor (beta chain) was recovered during a study of cytomegalovirus exposure and HLA in healthy donors. General study results and limits: Being productive about 87% or about 30% of the time was typical of most TCR beta V segments in an earlier analysis. Beyond CMV serostatus, there was no information to go on about immune exposure.

Primers included in the PCR were 60 Vbeta and 13 Jbeta primers. Clones were read by immunoSEQ multiplex PCR, and TCRdb kept only the in-frame ones, dropping some. The repertoire holds around 170,000 clones, with just under 80% as singletons. This CDR3 has 14 amino acids. Per germline, CDR1 SGHRS and CDR2 YFSETQ. This clone was counted once. Its antigen is undetermined. V is TRBV5-1 and J is TRBJ2-5; TRBD2 matches 9 bases. The J call may be mistaken, given a closer DNA end match to TRBJ2-7. The clonotype comes from a woman between 50 and 59 years old in good health and CMV-seropositive. Specimen: PBMCs. In DNA, the CDR3 is TGCGCCAGCAGCTTGGGACTAGCGGTCTACGAGCAGTACTTC. This codes for CASSLGLAVYEQYF.